This is a list of T cell receptor beta chains from one sample in a study of T cell repertoires in cytomegalovirus infection. Their specific antigens are unknown. MiXCR, applied by TCRdb to the reads, yields one record per CDR3 protein. Of approximately 910,000 distinct CDR3 sequences listed, approximately 31% were seen once; the top ten hold about an eighth. The sample in question was cultured CD8+ T cells from PBMCs, obtained from culture after CMV antigen stimulation. These receptors all come from a human donor in good health (CMV status not recorded). Some clones in this sample may be carry-over from other donors' samples. CDR3s include the opening cysteine and the closing phenylalanine or tryptophan. Fields, in order: clone size, D gene, J gene, V gene, CDR3 protein, CDR3 DNA. The D gene is left open where the match is weak. Clone size is given for some rows only: seen once, a few or many times, or a class if the clone is expanded.

many | NA | TRBJ1-1 | TRBV7-6 | CASSLQGGKNTEAFF | TGTGCCAGCAGCCTCCAGGGAGGAAAGAACACTGAAGCTTTCTTT
few | NA | TRBJ1-5 | TRBV4-1 | CASRLDIVGLNQPQHF | TGCGCCAGCCGATTGGACATAGTGGGACTCAATCAGCCCCAGCATTTT
NA | NA | TRBJ2-1 | TRBV7-9 | CASSPDPPDAEGKHLRNEQFF | TGTGCCAGCAGCCCCGACCCCCCCGACGCGGAGGGTAAACATTTGAGGAATGAGCAGTTCTTC
NA | NA | TRBJ1-5 | TRBV19 | CASSMTRGFNQPQHF | TGTGCCAGTAGTATGACCAGGGGTTTTAATCAGCCCCAGCATTTT
NA | NA | TRBJ1-1 | TRBV5-8 | CASSSSALMNTEAFF | TGTGCCAGCAGCTCCAGTGCCCTGATGAACACTGAAGCTTTCTTT
NA | TRBD1 | TRBJ1-4 | TRBV5-5 | CASELGTATLATNEKLFF | TGTGCCAGCGAATTAGGGACAGCCACCCTTGCAACTAATGAAAAACTGTTTTTT
NA | NA | TRBJ2-3 | TRBV6-5 | CASSYRLLAGTDTQYF | TGTGCCAGCAGTTACCGGCTGTTAGCGGGCACAGATACGCAGTATTTT
many | NA | TRBJ2-1 | TRBV12-3/TRBV12-4 | CASSLGGSYNEQFF | TGTGCCAGCAGCTTAGGAGGGTCCTACAATGAGCAGTTCTTC
few | NA | TRBJ2-3 | TRBV20-1 | CSARDGWGFLYTQYF | TGCAGTGCTAGAGATGGTTGGGGCTTTCTTTATACGCAGTATTTT
NA | TRBD1 | TRBJ2-3 | TRBV5-6 | CASSVARDRDQDTQYF | TGTGCCAGCAGCGTAGCCCGGGACAGGGATCAAGATACGCAGTATTTT
many | TRBD1 | TRBJ2-1 | TRBV6-1 | CASSQPGQGIYNEQFF | TGTGCCAGCAGTCAACCGGGACAGGGGATCTACAATGAGCAGTTCTTC
few | NA | TRBJ1-1 | TRBV19 | CASSTSEAGDTEAFF | TGTGCCAGTAGTACGAGTGAGGCTGGGGACACTGAAGCTTTCTTT
few | NA | TRBJ1-2 | TRBV29-1 | CSVVLGGTNYGYTF | TGCAGCGTTGTGCTCGGGGGGACTAACTATGGCTACACCTTC
NA | NA | TRBJ1-4 | TRBV28 | CASTDWGARNNEKLFF | TGTGCCAGCACCGATTGGGGGGCACGGAATAATGAAAAACTGTTTTTT
NA | NA | TRBJ2-2 | TRBV28 | CASSFIGFSAGELFF | TGTGCCAGCAGTTTTATAGGTTTCTCGGCCGGGGAGCTGTTTTTT
once | NA | TRBJ1-5 | TRBV2 | CASSEAIRTDQPQHF | TGTGCCAGCAGTGAAGCGATCCGGACAGATCAGCCCCAGCATTTT
few | NA | TRBJ2-5 | TRBV7-8 | CASSKGPVLETQYF | TGTGCCAGCAGCAAGGGACCGGTCCTTGAGACCCAGTACTTC
few | TRBD1 | TRBJ2-7 | TRBV7-6 | CASSVRTGVYYEQYF | TGTGCCAGCAGTGTCAGGACAGGGGTATACTACGAGCAGTACTTC
NA | NA | TRBJ2-7 | TRBV7-9 | CASSSPKVPYEQYF | TGTGCCAGCAGCTCACCGAAGGTTCCCTACGAGCAGTACTTC
NA | NA | TRBJ1-1 | TRBV19 | CASSIYGETEAFF | TGTGCCAGTAGTATATATGGGGAGACTGAAGCTTTCTTT
many | TRBD2 | TRBJ2-5 | TRBV7-2 | CASSLRETSGGSETQYF | TGTGCCAGCAGCTTAAGAGAGACTAGCGGGGGGTCGGAGACCCAGTACTTC
NA | NA | TRBJ2-3 | TRBV2 | CASRRGGDALDTQYF | TGTGCCAGCAGGCGGGGTGGAGACGCCTTAGATACGCAGTATTTT
NA | NA | TRBJ2-7 | TRBV10-3 | CAISGTGNSYEQYF | TGTGCCATCAGTGGAACTGGCAACTCCTACGAGCAGTACTTC
few | TRBD2 | TRBJ2-1 | TRBV4-2 | CASSQVLAGNEQFF | TGTGCCAGCAGCCAAGTACTAGCGGGCAATGAGCAGTTCTTC
NA | TRBD1 | TRBJ1-2 | TRBV19 | CASSRGLSYGYTF | TGTGCCAGCAGCAGGGGGCTCTCCTATGGCTACACCTTC
NA | NA | TRBJ2-1 | TRBV9 | CASSVGGGAGGEQFF | TGTGCCAGCAGCGTAGGGGGGGGGGCTGGAGGTGAGCAGTTCTTC
many | NA | TRBJ2-3 | TRBV6-2/TRBV6-3 | CASNPHVDRTPRDTQYF | TGTGCCAGCAATCCCCATGTGGACAGAACTCCCAGGGATACGCAGTATTTT
few | NA | TRBJ2-1 | TRBV7-9 | CASSWRTGGYNEQFF | TGTGCCAGCAGCTGGAGGACCGGGGGTTACAATGAGCAGTTCTTC
few | NA | TRBJ2-1 | TRBV7-2 | CASSPRGNSYNEQFF | TGTGCCAGCAGCCCCCGGGGGAACTCCTACAATGAGCAGTTCTTC
NA | NA | TRBJ1-1 | TRBV12-3/TRBV12-4 | CASIESGSTEAFF | TGTGCCAGCATCGAATCTGGTAGCACTGAAGCTTTCTTT
NA | NA | TRBJ2-1 | TRBV12-3/TRBV12-4 | CASSFLYGNEQFF | TGTGCCAGCAGTTTCTTATATGGTAATGAGCAGTTCTTC
few | TRBD1 | TRBJ1-3 | TRBV20-1 | CSAKPTWDRSYGNTIYF | TGCAGTGCTAAACCTACTTGGGACAGGAGCTATGGAAACACCATATATTTT
many | TRBD1 | TRBJ1-2 | TRBV7-2 | CASSFTGGARGYTF | TGTGCCAGCAGCTTTACAGGGGGCGCGAGAGGCTACACCTTC
many | TRBD2 | TRBJ2-1 | TRBV7-9 | CASSLRTSGGVGNEQFF | TGTGCCAGCAGCTTAAGGACTAGCGGGGGGGTTGGAAATGAGCAGTTCTTC
NA | NA | TRBJ1-4 | TRBV12-3/TRBV12-4 | CASSLFGITDEKLFF | TGTGCCAGCAGTTTGTTTGGAATTACTGATGAAAAACTGTTTTTT
few | TRBD2 | TRBJ2-5 | TRBV10-3 | CAISEIGGAQEPQYF | TGTGCCATCAGTGAGATCGGGGGGGCCCAAGAGCCCCAGTACTTC
few | TRBD2 | TRBJ2-1 | TRBV7-9 | CASSLQERGGREQFF | TGTGCCAGCAGCTTACAGGAGCGGGGGGGCCGTGAGCAGTTCTTC
NA | TRBD1 | TRBJ2-7 | TRBV7-6 | CASSLAGQGREQYF | TGTGCCAGCAGCTTAGCGGGACAGGGTCGGGAGCAGTACTTC
NA | TRBD2 | TRBJ2-1 | TRBV12-3/TRBV12-4 | CASRSSGGDLGNEQFF | TGTGCCAGCAGAAGTAGCGGGGGGGACCTAGGGAATGAGCAGTTCTTC
NA | TRBD1 | TRBJ2-6 | TRBV9 | CASSHPQGVLPGANVLTF | TGTGCCAGCAGCCACCCCCAGGGGGTCCTACCCGGGGCCAACGTCCTGACTTTC
once | TRBD1 | TRBJ2-4 | TRBV20-1 | CSATRGWDREGSKNIQYF | TGCAGTGCCACCAGGGGCTGGGACAGGGAAGGCTCCAAAAACATTCAGTACTTC
NA | TRBD1 | TRBJ2-5 | TRBV27 | CASKSSGTGKQETQYF | TGTGCCAGCAAGAGTTCCGGGACAGGAAAACAAGAGACCCAGTACTTC
NA | TRBD1 | TRBJ2-4 | TRBV18 | CASSPDRGPTKNIQYF | TGTGCCAGCTCACCGGACAGGGGCCCCACCAAAAACATTCAGTACTTC
NA | NA | TRBJ2-5 | TRBV12-3/TRBV12-4 | CASSLFSAASETQYF | TGTGCCAGCAGCCTGTTCAGCGCGGCGTCGGAGACCCAGTACTTC
NA | NA | TRBJ2-3 | TRBV24-1 | CATSDPTMGSGLADTQYF | TGTGCCACCAGTGATCCGACGATGGGCAGTGGGCTGGCAGATACGCAGTATTTT